The sequence of this T cell receptor (beta chain) was determined in a study of human T cells and chemical hapten exposure. General study results and limits: PT1 expanded TCR counts and patch test score were linked, and their correlation was positive.

This clonotype has a handful of counts. Its antigen is still unknown. TCRdb passed the RACE reads through MiXCR, listing each CDR3 protein once. Of 300,000 to 400,000 distinct CDR3 sequences listed, 5.5% to 8% were seen once; the top ten hold less than 10%. The time point: patch test 1, 2 weeks after DPC sensitization. The treatment here: therapeutic diphenylcyclopropenone sensitization with weekly scalp DPC. Germline CDR1 and CDR2: LGHNA and YSLEER. This CDR3 contains 15 residues. V lost 3 bases, J lost 0 bases, and 6 bases lay in between. This clonotype was obtained from a woman in her late teens or twenties with alopecia areata. Some clones in this sample may be carry-over from other donors' samples. This chain uses TRBV4-3 with TRBJ2-6; D is undetermined. The sequencing here drew on whole blood, taken in connection with sensitization to the hapten diphenylcyclopropenone (DPC). The CDR3 DNA is TGCGCCAGCAGCCAGATAGTCTCTGGGGCCAACGTCCTGACTTTC. Translation: CASSQIVSGANVLTF.